This TCR beta chain was sequenced during a study of T cell responses to AZD1222 COVID-19 vaccine. The method was immunoSEQ multiplex PCR; TCRdb's version includes in-frame clones alone and lacks a portion of them. The table has under 40,000 clones, approximately 88% seen once. The CDR3 extends over 15 amino acids. The germline V gene has CDR1 ENHRY and CDR2 SYGVKD. With 7 bases clipped from V and 7 bases from J, the junction kept 10 bases outside the gene matches. The sequences come from peripheral blood, collected on day 0 of AZD1222 vaccination. The chain joins TRBV10-3 to TRBJ2-1, with 10 nucleotides matching TRBD2. This receptor was taken from an adult in good health. CDR3 region: CAITSSGSGLNEQFF. The CDR3 DNA reads TGTGCCATCACCTCTAGCGGGAGTGGATTGAATGAGCAGTTCTTC.